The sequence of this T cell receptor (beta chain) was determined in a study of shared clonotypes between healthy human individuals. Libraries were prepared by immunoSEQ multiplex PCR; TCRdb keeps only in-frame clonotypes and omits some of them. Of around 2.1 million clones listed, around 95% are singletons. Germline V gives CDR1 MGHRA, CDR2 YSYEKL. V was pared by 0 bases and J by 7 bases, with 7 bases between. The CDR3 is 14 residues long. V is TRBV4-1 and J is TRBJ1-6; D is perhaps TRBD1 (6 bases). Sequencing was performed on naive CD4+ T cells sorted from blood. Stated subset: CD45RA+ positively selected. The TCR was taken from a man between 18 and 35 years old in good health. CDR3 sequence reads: CASSQEGANSPLHF. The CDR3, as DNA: TGCGCCAGCAGCCAAGAGGGGGCCAATTCACCCCTCCACTTT.